The 27 T cell receptor beta chains listed next were all sequenced from one sample in a study of metastatic and nonmetastatic thyroid tumors. Patients underwent thyroid surgery, and none had received any treatment before it. With MiXCR, TCRdb called clones anew from the PCR reads. The table has around 34,000 clones, 16% seen once. Sequenced sample: blood. The receptor set was obtained from a female donor with papillary thyroid cancer or a benign thyroid nodule (not recorded which). Some clones in this sample may be carry-over from other donors' samples.

This clone came up many times. J is TRBJ2-3 and V is TRBV5-1; no clear D. Germline V CDR1 and CDR2: SGHRS, YFSETQ. CDR3 size: 13 residues. Trimming shortened V by 0 bases and J by 7 bases, and 9 bases separated the two germline ends. CDR3 DNA: TGCGCCAGCAGCTTGGACACTGGTCATACGCAGTATTTT. Translation: CASSLDTGHTQYF.

This clone is labeled medium-sized (0.01 to 0.1%). This chain uses TRBV20-1 with TRBJ2-7; 13 positions match TRBD2. The CDR3 sequence is 16 residues long. V trimming: 2 bases; J trimming: 1 base; junction bases outside the gene matches: 5. CDR1 is DFQATT and CDR2 is SNEGSKA in the germline V gene (reference sequence). As DNA, the CDR3 is TGCAGTGCTAGATCCTGGACTAGCGGGAGATCCTACGAGCAGTACTTC. It is translated as CSARSWTSGRSYEQYF.

The chain has TRBV7-2 and TRBJ2-7; 9 bases map to TRBD2. From germline, CDR1 is SGHTA and CDR2 FQGNSA. Losses at the gene ends were 9 bases for V and 2 bases for J; bases not matched to a gene: 8. This CDR3 contains 14 residues. CDR3 nucleotides: TGTGCCAGAATCAATCTAGCGGGAACCTACGAGCAGTACTTC. This codes for CARINLAGTYEQYF.

This clone was seen ten or more times. This rearrangement joins TRBV10-3 to TRBJ1-6; D is uncertain. Between the trimmed V and J ends, which lost 4 bases and 6 bases, there was a span of 7 bases. Per the germline V gene, CDR1 is ENHRY and CDR2 is SYGVKD. This CDR3 has 13 amino acids. The CDR3 nucleotides are TGTGCCATCAGTGCCGCCAGTAATTCACCCCTCCACTTT. Translating it yields CAISAASNSPLHF.

This clone was counted at least ten times. The chain uses TRBV5-1 and TRBJ1-5; D is unresolved. Between the trimmed V and J ends, which lost 4 bases and 4 bases, there was a span of 24 bases. The germline V gene encodes CDR1 SGHRS and CDR2 YFSETQ. The CDR3 length is 18 residues. This CDR3 reads CASSPPSAGPRHNQPQHF. The CDR3 DNA follows: TGCGCCAGCAGCCCCCCCTCTGCAGGACCGAGACATAATCAGCCCCAGCATTTT.

This clone was detected ten times or more. V gene TRBV28 combines with J gene TRBJ1-2; TRBD1 is a possible D gene (5 bases). The V gene lost 3 bases and the J gene lost 4 bases, with 15 bases spanning the gap. The length of the CDR3 is 15 residues. Germline CDR1 and CDR2: MDHEN and SYDVKM. The DNA of the CDR3 is TGTGCCAGCAGTTTCTCGGGGGACTCCTTCTATGGCTACACCTTC. Translation: CASSFSGDSFYGYTF.

The J gene is TRBJ2-7, the V gene TRBV12-3 or TRBV12-4; no firm D call. V was clipped by 7 bases and J by 5 bases, with 30 bases between them. CDR3 length: 18 amino acids. The CDR3 nucleotides are TGTGCCAGCATCCTTGTTAGGGTGACGGGCGTTTCGTTGAACGAGCAGTACTTC. It codes for CASILVRVTGVSLNEQYF.

This clone was picked up many times. This sequence joins TRBV20-1 and TRBJ2-7; D tentatively reads TRBD1 or TRBD2 (5 bases each). Trimming shortened V by 2 bases and J by 2 bases, and 13 bases separated the two germline ends. In germline, CDR1 is DFQATT, CDR2 SNEGSKA (reference sequence). This CDR3 region has 14 residues. The CDR3 sequence: CSARTFGATYEQYF. CDR3 DNA: TGCAGTGCTAGAACCTTCGGGGCCACCTACGAGCAGTACTTC.

The chain is built from TRBV20-1 and TRBJ2-7; TRBD2 agrees at 8 bases. Germline V lookup: CDR1 DFQATT, CDR2 SNEGSKA (reference sequence). The CDR3 length is 14 residues. V dropped 4 bases and J dropped 3; count of bases not matched to a gene: 8. The CDR3 nucleotides read TGCAGTGCTACCGATATAGCGGGATTCTACGAGCAGTACTTC. Its translation: CSATDIAGFYEQYF.

This clone has a count of ten or more. A much bigger clone sits one base away, suggesting this may be a read error. V gene TRBV6-1 combines with J gene TRBJ2-7; weak D call: TRBD1 (6 bases). This CDR3 is 12 amino acids long. Per the germline V gene, CDR1 is MNHNS and CDR2 is SASEGT. Deletions cut 5 bases from V and 9 bases from J, with 14 bases between. CDR3 DNA: TGTGCCAGCAGTTGGGGGCATGGTGGGCAGTACTTC. The encoded protein is CASSWGHGGQYF.

This clone came up many times. This sequence joins TRBV11-2 and TRBJ2-5, with TRBD2 matching 9 bases. CDR3 length: 15 amino acids. V was clipped by 2 bases and J by 4 bases; unmatched bases: 5. Germline values: CDR1 SGHAT, CDR2 FQNNGV. CDR3 sequence: CASSLKAGGVETQYF. In nucleotides, the CDR3 is TGTGCCAGCAGCTTAAAAGCGGGAGGTGTAGAGACCCAGTACTTC.

This clone was seen many times. The rearrangement joins TRBV18 to TRBJ2-2; 7 bases fit TRBD1. CDR1 and CDR2 (germline): KGHSH, LQKENI. Losses at the gene ends were 3 bases for V and 6 bases for J; bases not matched to a gene: 13. This CDR3 has 17 residues. The CDR3 reads CASSPPGQLLQPGELFF. As DNA, the CDR3 is TGTGCCAGCTCACCCCCGGGACAGCTACTACAACCCGGGGAGCTGTTTTTT.

Turning to this clone: A single base separates this from a much larger clone, so it may be a read error. V usage is TRBV12-3 or TRBV12-4 and J usage is TRBJ1-4, with D uncertain. Trimming shortened V by 2 bases and J by 7 bases, and 5 bases separated the two germline ends. There are 12 residues in the CDR3. CDR3 residues: CASSLRVEKLFF. CDR3 sequence (DNA): TGTGCCAGCAGTTTACGGGTTGAAAAACTGTTTTTT.

This clone was observed a handful of times. V gene TRBV7-9 combines with J gene TRBJ2-5, with 8 bases that match TRBD2. Germline values: CDR1 SEHNR, CDR2 FQNEAQ (reference sequence). This CDR3 region has 15 residues. V shed 3 bases and J 1 base; nucleotides not matched to a gene: 4. The CDR3 reads CASSFVTSGQETQYF. CDR3 in DNA: TGTGCCAGCAGCTTCGTAACTAGCGGCCAAGAGACCCAGTACTTC.

This clone was counted at least ten times. The CDR3 DNA reads TGTGCCAGCAGCCATAACTCCGGGACAGGGGAGGTGTTTTTT. It translates to CASSHNSGTGEVFF. The V gene is TRBV3-1, the J gene TRBJ1-4; 10 bases are a match to TRBD1. CDR3 length: 14 residues. CDR1 and CDR2 from the germline V gene are LGHDT and YNNKEL (reference sequence). The ends lost 3 bases at V and 15 bases at J; junction bases unmatched: 10.

Ten or more counts support this clone. The chain carries TRBV6-1 and TRBJ2-2; 10 nucleotides match TRBD1. Germline V CDR1 and CDR2: MNHNS, SASEGT. The CDR3 contains 15 residues. V lost 4 bases and J lost 3; bases outside the gene matches: 2. The CDR3, as DNA: TGTGCCAGCAGTGCTGGACAGGGGGACACCGGGGAGCTGTTTTTT. It codes for CASSAGQGDTGELFF.

In its sample, this clone was seen many times. The CDR3 DNA reads TGTGCCAGCAGCAAAGGACTAGAGAGCTACGAGCAGTACTTC. It encodes CASSKGLESYEQYF. The V call is TRBV6-1, the J call TRBJ2-7, with 7 nucleotides matching TRBD2. V was pared by 6 bases and J by 3 bases, with 8 bases of the junction left unmatched. This CDR3 is built from 14 residues. Germline-derived CDR1 and CDR2 are MNHNS and SASEGT.

In its sample, this clone was seen many times. The chain links TRBV4-2 to TRBJ2-2; D unclear. Germline CDR1 reads LGHNA; CDR2 reads YNFKEQ. V gave up 5 bases and J gave up 8 bases, with 9 bases separating them. The CDR3 spans 12 residues. This CDR3 reads CASSGRSGELFF. CDR3 sequence (DNA): TGTGCCAGCAGCGGACGGAGTGGGGAGCTGTTTTTT.

This clone was detected ten times or more. This chain connects TRBV19 to TRBJ2-2; 8 nucleotides match TRBD2. Losses at the gene ends were 3 bases for V and 7 bases for J; bases not matched to a gene: 7. CDR1 is LNHDA, CDR2 SQIVND, per germline (reference sequence). The CDR3 has 15 amino acids. CDR3 loop: CASSMSGSFVGELFF. CDR3 coding DNA: TGTGCCAGTAGTATGAGCGGGAGTTTCGTCGGGGAGCTGTTTTTT.

This clone was counted many times. The rearrangement links TRBV6-2 or TRBV6-3 to TRBJ1-6; D is uncertain. V shed 8 bases and J shed 5 bases, with 4 bases lying between them. CDR1 is MNHEY, CDR2 SVGEGT, per germline. This CDR3 is 11 amino acids long. CDR3: CASGNNSPLHF. The CDR3 DNA is TGTGCCAGCGGCAATAATTCACCCCTCCACTTT.

This clone was seen at least ten times. This rearrangement joins TRBV12-3 or TRBV12-4 to TRBJ1-5, with 7 bases matching TRBD1. After removal of 6 bases from V and 2 bases from J, the junction contained 10 bases not matched to a gene. This CDR3 spans 16 amino acids. CDR3 sequence (DNA): TGTGCCAGCAGCCTAGGGGGCCTTAGGGGCAATCAGCCCCAGCATTTT. Translating it yields CASSLGGLRGNQPQHF.

This clone has at least ten counts. The chain employs TRBV20-1 and TRBJ2-7, with D possibly matching TRBD1 (6 bases). Germline V gene lookup returns CDR1 DFQATT and CDR2 SNEGSKA (reference sequence). V lost 5 bases, J lost 3 bases, and 20 bases lay in between. This CDR3 has 15 amino acids. Here the CDR3 reads CSARPDMLQGYEQYF. The CDR3, as DNA: TGCAGTGCTCGCCCAGATATGTTACAGGGCTACGAGCAGTACTTC.

Concerning this clone: A junction end diverges from the germline sequence, so it may reflect a read error. The sample has other DNA sequences that encode this CDR3 too. The J gene is TRBJ2-6, the V gene TRBV28; D possibly corresponds to TRBD1 (5 bases). The germline CDR1 and CDR2 sequences are MDHEN and SYDVKM. The CDR3 covers 17 residues. The CDR3 spells CASSLFPTASGANVLTF. In nucleotides, the CDR3 is TGTGCCAGCAGTTTGTTCCCGACAGCCTCTGGGGCCAACGTCCTGACCTTC.

This clone is labeled as medium-sized. V usage is TRBV6-1 and J usage is TRBJ1-3, with TRBD1 as a possible D gene (6 bases). The germline V gene has CDR1 MNHNS and CDR2 SASEGT. The V end was cut by 6 bases, the J end by 3 bases, with 15 bases between. This CDR3 is 15 amino acids long. CDR3 nucleotide sequence: TGTGCCAGCAGACACCGCAGGGGTCATGGAAACACCATATATTTT. Amino acids: CASRHRRGHGNTIYF.

The chain joins TRBV11-3 to TRBJ2-1, with D perhaps given as TRBD1 or TRBD2 (5 bases each). CDR1 is SGHNT and CDR2 is YENEEA in the germline V gene. This CDR3 has 14 amino acids. The germline V and J ends were trimmed by 8 bases and 3 bases, with 14 bases remaining between them. CDR3 DNA: TGTGCCAGCGTGCCAGGGACGTACTACAATGAGCAGTTCTTC. It yields the protein CASVPGTYYNEQFF.

J is TRBJ1-1 and V is TRBV7-6; 11 nucleotides match TRBD1. The CDR3 length is 16 residues. Germline V CDR1 and CDR2: SGHVS, FNYEAQ. J gave up 7 bases and V 4 bases, and 11 bases lay outside the gene matches. CDR3 residues: CASSYGRDRGFREAFF. In nucleotides, the CDR3 is TGTGCCAGCAGCTACGGACGGGACAGGGGGTTCCGTGAAGCTTTCTTT.

Ten or more counts support this clone. The chain employs TRBV6-1 and TRBJ1-4, with TRBD1 matching over 9 bases. Germline V gives CDR1 MNHNS, CDR2 SASEGT. The CDR3 spans 15 residues. V lost 5 bases to trimming and J lost 7 bases; unmatched junction nucleotides: 8. The CDR3 loop reads CASSSGTGITEKLFF. The CDR3 nucleotides read TGTGCCAGCAGTTCCGGGACAGGGATTACTGAAAAACTGTTTTTT.